Each of the 20 T cell receptor beta chains below was sequenced from the same sample in a study of T-cell reconstitution after alpha-beta-depleted transplantation in children. The authors prepared the TCRbeta library with unique molecular identifiers. TCRdb fed the PCR reads into MiXCR, producing one record per CDR3 protein. The profile shows a few hundred thousand distinct CDR3 sequences, 10% to 15% of them singletons. This specimen was PBMCs, mostly from graft donor cells, taken 360 days after TCRalphabeta/CD19-depleted stem cell transplant. Source of these receptors: a male patient under 18 who had a stem cell transplant for acute myeloid leukemia, so the T cells may come from the graft donor.

This chain joins TRBV6-4 and TRBJ2-1; 8 bases are shared with TRBD2. J was trimmed by 0 bases and V by 6 bases; bases with no gene match: 7. This CDR3 has 16 residues. Germline V lookup: CDR1 MRHNA, CDR2 SNTAGT. CDR3 sequence: CASRRIAGSSYNEQFF. In DNA, the CDR3 is TGTGCCAGCAGGAGGATAGCGGGGTCCTCCTACAATGAGCAGTTCTTC.

In this sample, this clonotype turned up a few times. The chain employs TRBV28 and TRBJ2-1; 7 bases fit TRBD2. The length of the CDR3 is 14 residues. With V trimmed by 7 bases and J by 12 bases, 15 bases remained unmatched. Germline CDR1 reads MDHEN; CDR2 reads SYDVKM. CDR3 region: CASTLSAGEWRQFF. As DNA, the CDR3 is TGTGCCAGCACCCTTTCGGCGGGGGAATGGAGGCAGTTCTTC.

The chain carries TRBV5-1 and TRBJ2-3; D could derive from TRBD1 or TRBD2 (5 bases each). Germline V gene data show CDR1 as SGHRS and CDR2 as YFSETQ. V lost 7 bases to trimming and J lost 2 bases, with 14 bases between them. CDR3 length equals 14 residues. CDR3 coding DNA: TGCGCCAGCTTCCCCGGGACCCACACAGATACGCAGTATTTT. Translating it yields CASFPGTHTDTQYF.

This chain joins TRBV5-1 and TRBJ2-7; TRBD2 matches 7 bases. The J segment lost 1 base and the V segment lost 0 bases, leaving 4 bases of the junction unmatched. This CDR3 has 15 residues. Germline CDR1 and CDR2: SGHRS and YFSETQ. The CDR3 spells CASSLDRDYSYEQYF. In DNA form, the CDR3 reads TGCGCCAGCAGCTTGGACCGGGACTATTCCTACGAGCAGTACTTC.

This clonotype was picked up a small number of times. The genes are TRBV9 and TRBJ2-1; D is perhaps TRBD2 (6 bases). The germline V and J ends were trimmed by 4 bases and 2 bases, with 22 bases remaining between them. Germline values: CDR1 SGDLS, CDR2 YYNGEE. The CDR3 covers 18 residues. CDR3 region: CASSPSVALALTYNEQFF. The DNA for the CDR3 is TGTGCCAGCAGCCCTAGCGTAGCTCTAGCGCTTACCTACAATGAGCAGTTCTTC.

This chain joins TRBV12-3 or TRBV12-4 and TRBJ2-7; 8 bases fit TRBD2. The CDR3 is 17 amino acids. The V gene end was trimmed by 1 base and the J gene end by 0 bases; junction bases not matched to a gene: 8. The CDR3 nucleotides read TGTGCCAGCAGTTTAGACAAGCGGGCGGGGGGCTCCTACGAGCAGTACTTC. Translation: CASSLDKRAGGSYEQYF.

This clonotype was seen only a few times. The chain recombines TRBV19 with TRBJ1-5; D not resolved. The CDR3 has 14 residues. V was shortened by 11 bases and J by 0 bases, with 14 bases between the two germline ends. Germline V gene lookup returns CDR1 LNHDA and CDR2 SQIVND (reference sequence). The chain's CDR3 is CASNLQYSNQPQHF. In DNA form, the CDR3 reads TGTGCCTCAAACCTACAGTATAGCAATCAGCCCCAGCATTTT.

This chain joins TRBV28 and TRBJ1-1; 11 bases are a match to TRBD1. Germline V CDR1 and CDR2: MDHEN, SYDVKM. This CDR3 spans 18 amino acids. Trimming cost V 5 bases and J 7 bases; bases outside gene matches: 18. The CDR3 nucleotides are TGTGCCAGCAGTCCTATACGGACAGGGGGCCGCTTTGCTTTTGAAGCTTTCTTT. Translating gives CASSPIRTGGRFAFEAFF.

A few counts support this clonotype. The CDR3 loop reads CASRWTSGRSNTQYF. DNA of the CDR3: TGTGCCAGCAGATGGACTAGCGGGAGGAGCAATACGCAGTATTTT. The chain joins TRBV12-3 or TRBV12-4 to TRBJ2-3, with 14 positions matching TRBD2. The CDR3 spans 15 residues. J was trimmed by 7 bases and V by 6 bases; bases with no gene match: 6.

Ten or more counts support this clonotype. The chain combines TRBV19 with TRBJ2-7, with D perhaps matching TRBD1 (6 bases). The V gene's germline CDR1 is LNHDA and CDR2 SQIVND (reference sequence). Trimming stripped 8 bases from V and 3 bases from J, with 17 bases between. This CDR3 contains 14 residues. CDR3 sequence: CASRLQGSHYEQYF. In DNA form, the CDR3 reads TGTGCCAGTCGGCTTCAGGGGTCCCACTACGAGCAGTACTTC.

This clonotype appeared a few times. The chain recombines TRBV23-1 with TRBJ2-3; D uncertain. TRBV23-1 is an ORF, with its function uncertain. The CDR3 is made up of 15 amino acids. V was trimmed by 4 bases and J by 7 bases, leaving 18 bases between them. This CDR3 is CASSRQLAPRYTQYF. In nucleotides, the CDR3 is TGCGCCAGCAGTCGACAATTGGCTCCAAGATATACGCAGTATTTT.

This clonotype was counted only a few times. The gene calls are TRBV6-5 and TRBJ1-2, with 12 bases identical to TRBD1. The CDR3 totals 12 residues. V shed 7 bases and J 14 bases; nucleotides not matched to a gene: 8. Germline V gene sequence: CDR1 MNHEY, CDR2 SVGAGI. CDR3 amino acids: CASKKGTGGRTF. CDR3 coding DNA: TGTGCCAGCAAAAAGGGGACAGGGGGCAGGACCTTC.

In its sample, this clonotype was seen many times. The chain has TRBV2 and TRBJ2-7, with 9 bases aligning to TRBD2. J lost 6 bases, V lost 5 bases, and 8 bases had no gene match. The V gene's germline CDR1 is SNHLY and CDR2 FYNNEI. The CDR3 is 14 amino acids. The CDR3 nucleotides are TGTGCCAGCAGTTCTGTAGCGGGAGTCGGCGAGCAGTACTTC. This encodes CASSSVAGVGEQYF.

This clonotype has just a few counts. The chain employs TRBV29-1 and TRBJ2-1, with TRBD2 matching over 10 bases. Germline V gives CDR1 SQVTM, CDR2 ANQGSEA. This CDR3 contains 12 residues. With V trimmed by 4 bases and J by 6 bases, 0 bases remained unmatched. CDR3: CSVASGSNEQFF. CDR3 in DNA: TGCAGCGTTGCTAGCGGGAGCAATGAGCAGTTCTTC.

The chain employs TRBV28 and TRBJ1-1; 9 positions match TRBD1. CDR1 and CDR2 (germline): MDHEN, SYDVKM. The CDR3 loop spans 17 amino acids. The trim removed 2 bases at V and 6 bases at J, leaving 13 bases unmatched. Here the CDR3 DNA reads TGTGCCAGCAGTTTAGATCTACAGGGGGCTAGGATGGCTGAAGCTTTCTTT. It yields the protein CASSLDLQGARMAEAFF.

This clonotype occurred many times. The V gene is TRBV11-3, the J gene TRBJ1-1, with unresolved D. The CDR3 contains 13 residues. From germline, CDR1 is SGHNT and CDR2 YENEEA. Trimming pared 5 bases from V and 0 bases from J, leaving 7 bases between. The CDR3 DNA is TGTGCCAGCAGCCACGACTTGAACACTGAAGCTTTCTTT. This sequence encodes CASSHDLNTEAFF. The whole variable domain, remainder taken from reference TRBV11-3 and TRBJ1-1, is EAGVVQSPRYKIIEKKQPVAFWCNPISGHNTLYWYLQNLGQGPELLIRYENEEAVDDSQLPKDRFSAERLKGVDSTLKIQPAELGDSAVYLCASSHDLNTEAFFGQGTRLTVV.

The CDR3 loop is CSASYPPYAGELFF. In nucleotides, the CDR3 is TGCAGTGCTAGCTACCCCCCTTATGCCGGGGAGCTGTTTTTT. This chain joins TRBV20-1 and TRBJ2-2; no clear D gene. The germline V gene encodes CDR1 DFQATT and CDR2 SNEGSKA (reference sequence). CDR3 size: 14 residues. Trimming cost V 3 bases and J 6 bases, with 14 bases left between them.

The J gene is TRBJ1-5, the V gene TRBV27, with D perhaps TRBD1 (5 bases). V dropped 7 bases and J dropped 0 bases, with 13 bases sitting between them. The CDR3 length is 15 residues. Germline CDR1 MNHEY, CDR2 SMNVEV (reference sequence). As DNA, the CDR3 is TGTGCCAGCAACAAAGGGGCAGGTAGCAATCAGCCCCAGCATTTT. Its translation is CASNKGAGSNQPQHF.

This clonotype was detected only a few times. V gene TRBV28 combines with J gene TRBJ2-7; 7 bases agree with TRBD1. This CDR3 spans 18 amino acids. Germline loops: CDR1 MDHEN, CDR2 SYDVKM. V dropped 4 bases and J dropped 3; count of bases not matched to a gene: 18. CDR3 sequence: CASSWYPDITGAVYEQYF. The CDR3 nucleotides read TGTGCCAGCAGTTGGTATCCTGATATAACAGGGGCTGTCTACGAGCAGTACTTC. Based on the CDR3 plus reference TRBV28 and TRBJ2-7, the full variable domain is DVKVTQSSRYLVKRTGEKVFLECVQDMDHENMFWYRQDPGLGLRLIYFSYDVKMKEKGDIPEGYSVSREKKERFSLILESASTNQTSMYLCASSWYPDITGAVYEQYFGPGTRLTVT.

Only a few counts were recorded for this clonotype. The chain recombines TRBV25-1 with TRBJ2-2; TRBD2 matches 7 bases. Per the germline V gene, CDR1 is MGHDK and CDR2 is SYGVNS. There are 16 residues in the CDR3. V was pared by 4 bases and J by 0 bases, with 5 bases of the junction left unmatched. The CDR3 DNA is TGTGCCAGCAGTGCAAGGCTAGCGGCGAACACCGGGGAGCTGTTTTTT. Protein: CASSARLAANTGELFF.